These 19 T cell receptor beta chains came from one sample sequenced in a study of OX40 agonist ivuxolimab in advanced cancers. Profiled with immunoSEQ multiplex PCR; TCRdb holds only in-frame clones, not every one. The sample gives fewer than 80,000 clones, roughly 89% of which show up once; roughly 5.1% is in the top ten. Here the sequenced sample was CD4+ or CD8+ T cells sorted from blood, taken in a trial of the OX40 agonist ivuxolimab. The receptors here all came from an adult with an advanced solid tumor such as melanoma, head and neck, liver or kidney cancer.

The rearrangement joins TRBV6-6 to TRBJ2-7; TRBD2 matches at 8 bases. CDR1 and CDR2 (germline): MNHNY, SVGAGI (reference sequence). The CDR3 is 14 residues long. After removal of 5 bases from V and 3 bases from J, the junction contained 6 bases not matched to a gene. The CDR3 sequence is CASSPGTRDYEQYF. The CDR3 bases are TGTGCCAGCAGTCCCGGGACTAGAGACTACGAGCAGTACTTC.

The V and J genes are TRBV11-3 and TRBJ2-7; the match to TRBD1 covers 9 bases. After removal of 3 bases from V and 0 bases from J, the junction contained 9 bases not matched to a gene. CDR1 SGHNT and CDR2 YENEEA come from the germline V gene. The CDR3 contains 17 residues. The CDR3 here is CASSLGTGLITSYEQYF. CDR3 bases: TGTGCCAGCAGCTTGGGGACAGGGCTAATAACCTCCTACGAGCAGTACTTC.

This clone was counted only a few times. This CDR3 reads CASSSMGTPETQYF. CDR3 nucleotide sequence: TGTGCCAGTAGTTCCATGGGGACTCCCGAGACCCAGTACTTC. The genes are TRBV19 and TRBJ2-5; D is possibly TRBD2 (6 bases). The CDR3 is made up of 14 amino acids. V lost 5 bases and J lost 5, with 15 bases in between. Germline loops: CDR1 LNHDA, CDR2 SQIVND (reference sequence).

In this sample, this clone turned up once. The chain couples TRBV29-1 to TRBJ2-7, with unresolved D. Germline V gene data show CDR1 as SQVTM and CDR2 as ANQGSEA. Trimming stripped 5 bases from V and 0 bases from J, with 8 bases between. The CDR3 consists of 12 residues. Here the CDR3 reads CSVLPSSYEQYF. CDR3 nucleotide sequence: TGCAGCGTTCTTCCTAGCTCCTACGAGCAGTACTTC.

This rearrangement joins TRBV5-1 to TRBJ2-6, with 8 bases matching TRBD1. The CDR3 length is 17 residues. Germline V lookup: CDR1 SGHRS, CDR2 YFSETQ. With V trimmed by 0 bases and J by 1 base, 3 bases remained unmatched. The CDR3 sequence: CASSLGRGLSGANVLTF. CDR3 coding DNA: TGCGCCAGCAGCTTGGGCAGGGGGCTTTCTGGGGCCAACGTCCTGACTTTC.

This clone was counted once. The chain employs TRBV5-1 and TRBJ1-5, with a tentative D call TRBD1 (5 bases). The CDR3 contains 14 residues. The V end was cut by 0 bases, the J end by 7 bases, with 11 bases between. Germline assignment: CDR1 SGHRS and CDR2 YFSETQ. CDR3: CASSLDGTGQPQHF. Written as DNA, the CDR3 is TGCGCCAGCAGCTTGGATGGAACAGGACAGCCCCAGCATTTT.

This clone showed up just a few times. The V gene is TRBV6-1, the J gene TRBJ1-5, with no clear D. This CDR3 spans 13 amino acids. V lost 4 bases and J lost 2, with 6 bases in between. Per germline, CDR1 MNHNS and CDR2 SASEGT. The CDR3 loop is CASSGVGNQPQHF. In DNA form, the CDR3 reads TGTGCCAGCAGTGGAGTGGGCAATCAGCCCCAGCATTTT.

V and J are TRBV5-4 and TRBJ1-3; 10 nucleotides match TRBD1. The CDR3 spans 16 residues. Germline lookup yields CDR1 SGHNT and CDR2 YYREEE (reference sequence). After removal of 4 bases from V and 0 bases from J, the junction contained 4 bases not matched to a gene. The chain's CDR3 is CASSRDRGLSGNTIYF. The CDR3 region has the DNA TGTGCCAGCAGCAGGGACAGGGGTCTCTCTGGAAACACCATATATTTT.

The rearrangement links TRBV5-1 to TRBJ2-7, with a tentative D call TRBD2 (6 bases). V was shortened by 1 base and J by 5 bases, with 19 bases between the two germline ends. The CDR3 totals 16 residues. The germline CDR1 and CDR2 sequences are SGHRS and YFSETQ. CDR3 residues: CASSLSQLAAFDEQYF. The CDR3 bases are TGCGCCAGCAGCTTGAGTCAACTAGCTGCCTTCGACGAGCAGTACTTC.

This chain joins TRBV5-8 and TRBJ1-1, with 8 nucleotides matching TRBD1. Germline CDR1 is SGHTS and CDR2 is YDEGEE. The CDR3 is 18 residues long. Trimming at V came to 6 bases and at J to 2 bases, leaving 18 bases not matched to a gene. The CDR3 loop reads CASNRRTGSWQDNTEAFF. CDR3 nucleotides: TGTGCCAGCAATCGTAGGACAGGGTCTTGGCAGGACAACACTGAAGCTTTCTTT.

CDR3 in DNA: TGTGCCAGCATCAGGGTCACTGAAGCTTTCTTT. It codes for CASIRVTEAFF. J is TRBJ1-1 and V is TRBV2; D is perhaps TRBD1 (5 bases). CDR1 SNHLY and CDR2 FYNNEI come from the germline V gene. With 7 bases removed from V and 4 bases from J, the gap between germline ends came to 7 bases. This CDR3 spans 11 amino acids.

CDR3 amino acids: CASSQSSGTYEQYF. CDR3 coding DNA: TGTGCCAGCAGCCAATCTAGCGGTACCTACGAGCAGTACTTC. This rearrangement joins TRBV19 to TRBJ2-7, with 7 bases aligning to TRBD2. CDR3 length: 14 amino acids. Trimming at V came to 9 bases and at J to 2 bases, leaving 10 bases not matched to a gene. In germline, CDR1 is LNHDA, CDR2 SQIVND (reference sequence).

This clone rates as medium-sized (0.01 to 0.1%). The chain couples TRBV5-1 to TRBJ2-7, with D possibly matching TRBD2 (6 bases). Germline V CDR1 and CDR2: SGHRS, YFSETQ. V lost 0 bases and J lost 4, with 23 bases in between. This CDR3 is built from 18 residues. CDR3 amino acids: CASSLGGTASGLGYEQYF. The CDR3 DNA reads TGCGCCAGCAGCTTGGGGGGGACCGCAAGCGGGTTAGGGTACGAGCAGTACTTC.

The gene calls are TRBV2 and TRBJ2-5, with a tentative D call TRBD1 (5 bases). V lost 7 bases to trimming and J lost 3 bases, with 12 bases between them. The germline V gene encodes CDR1 SNHLY and CDR2 FYNNEI. The CDR3 sequence is 13 residues long. For the CDR3, the DNA is TGTGCCAGCATCCCAGGGCGTGAAGAGACCCAGTACTTC. It yields the protein CASIPGREETQYF.

This rearrangement joins TRBV19 to TRBJ2-3, with 13 nucleotides matching TRBD2. Unmatched junction bases numbered 15, after V lost 8 bases and J lost 4 bases. This CDR3 is 18 amino acids long. Germline lookup yields CDR1 LNHDA and CDR2 SQIVND (reference sequence). The CDR3 loop reads CASPGLAGLKTISDTQYF. In nucleotides, the CDR3 is TGTGCCAGTCCGGGACTAGCGGGACTCAAAACCATTTCAGATACGCAGTATTTT.

V is TRBV5-1 and J is TRBJ2-7; TRBD2 aligns across 9 bases. V lost 4 bases, J lost 1 base, and 6 bases stayed unmatched. The CDR3 is made up of 15 amino acids. Germline V gene data show CDR1 as SGHRS and CDR2 as YFSETQ. CDR3 bases: TGCGCCAGCAGCCAGAGACTAGCGGAATCCTACGAGCAGTACTTC. Translation gives CASSQRLAESYEQYF.

J is TRBJ2-7 and V is TRBV6-1; possible D gene TRBD1, 6 bases. With 6 bases removed from V and 5 bases from J, the gap between germline ends came to 17 bases. The CDR3 loop spans 14 amino acids. Germline CDR1 is MNHNS and CDR2 is SASEGT. The CDR3 region is CASRPYREQDEQYF. The CDR3 bases are TGTGCCAGCAGACCGTACAGGGAGCAGGACGAGCAGTACTTC.

This chain links TRBV28 with TRBJ2-2; D remains ambiguous. The CDR3 is 14 residues long. CDR1 MDHEN and CDR2 SYDVKM come from the germline V gene. Trimming left V 8 bases short and J 7 bases short, with 17 bases between. CDR3 region: CASGGWTQHGELFF. CDR3 DNA sequence: TGTGCCAGCGGTGGATGGACCCAGCACGGGGAGCTGTTTTTT.

The rearrangement uses TRBV5-4 and TRBJ2-1; D uncertain. The CDR3 consists of 14 residues. Trimming removed 6 bases from V and 5 bases from J, with 15 bases in between. CDR1 is SGHNT, CDR2 YYREEE, per germline (reference sequence). The CDR3 spells CASKFSQSNNEQFF. As DNA, the CDR3 is TGTGCCAGCAAGTTCTCGCAGTCGAACAATGAGCAGTTCTTC.